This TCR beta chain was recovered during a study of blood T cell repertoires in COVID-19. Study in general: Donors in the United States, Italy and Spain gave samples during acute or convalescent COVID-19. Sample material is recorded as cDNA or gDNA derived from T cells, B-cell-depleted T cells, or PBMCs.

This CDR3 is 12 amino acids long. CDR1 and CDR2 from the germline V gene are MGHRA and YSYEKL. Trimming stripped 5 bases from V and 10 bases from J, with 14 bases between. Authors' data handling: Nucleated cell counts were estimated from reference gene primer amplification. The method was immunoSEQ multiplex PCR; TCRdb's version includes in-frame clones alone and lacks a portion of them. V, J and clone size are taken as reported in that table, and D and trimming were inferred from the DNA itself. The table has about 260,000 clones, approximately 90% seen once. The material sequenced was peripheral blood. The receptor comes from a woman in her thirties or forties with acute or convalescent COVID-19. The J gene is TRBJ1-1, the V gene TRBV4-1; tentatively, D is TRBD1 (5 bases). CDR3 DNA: TGCGCCAGCAGCTTGGGACTCGGTGTAGCTTTCTTT. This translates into CASSLGLGVAFF.